This is a list of T cell receptor beta chains from one sample in a study of cytomegalovirus exposure and HLA in healthy donors. Repertoires were generated with immunoSEQ multiplex PCR, while TCRdb's copy carries only in-frame clones and drops some. The table lists about 120,000 clones, 90% to 97% of them singletons, with 1.5% to 2% in the top ten. The sequencing sample was made of PBMCs. These receptors were taken from a young man in good health and CMV-seronegative. Both conserved end residues are part of each CDR3. Fields, in order: clone size, V gene, J gene, D gene, CDR3 DNA, CDR3 protein. A D gene is named only where the DNA matches it firmly. Clone size, where shown, is once, few, many, or a class for clones that have expanded.

-,TRBV27,TRBJ2-7,TRBD2,TGTGCCAGCAGTTTAGCGGGAGCTGGCTACGAGCAGTACTTC,CASSLAGAGYEQYF
-,TRBV28,TRBJ2-1,-,TGTGCCAGCAGTCTCCCCCGCGGTGAGCAGTTCTTC,CASSLPRGEQFF
-,TRBV7-2,TRBJ2-3,-,TGTGCCAGCAGCCGTTCGCCGACTACTAGCACAGATACGCAGTATTTT,CASSRSPTTSTDTQYF
-,TRBV19,TRBJ2-1,TRBD1,TGTGCCAGTAGACCCGGACAGGGTAGGGATGAGCAGTTCTTC,CASRPGQGRDEQFF
-,TRBV7-8,TRBJ1-2,-,TGTGCCAGCAGCTTACTGACAGGCCGGACGGGGGGCTACACCTTC,CASSLLTGRTGGYTF
-,TRBV7-9,TRBJ2-7,TRBD1,TGTGCCAGCAGCAAACCCCCGGACAGGCCGCCCGAGCAGTACTTC,CASSKPPDRPPEQYF
-,TRBV6-1,TRBJ2-2,TRBD2,TGTGCCAGCAGTGAATACGGACTAGCGATGAACACCGGGGAGCTGTTTTTT,CASSEYGLAMNTGELFF
-,TRBV7-2,TRBJ2-3,-,TGTGCCAGCAGCTTTTCCACAGGACCGGATACGCAGTATTTT,CASSFSTGPDTQYF
-,TRBV9,TRBJ2-2,TRBD1,TGTGCCAGCAGCGTACAGGGGGCACTGAACACCGGGGAGCTGTTTTTT,CASSVQGALNTGELFF
-,TRBV29-1,TRBJ2-7,TRBD1,TGCAGCGTCGATTGGACAGGGCACGAGCAGTACTTC,CSVDWTGHEQYF
-,TRBV4-3,TRBJ2-1,-,TGCGCCAGCAGCCAAGCGCCCTTGGGGAGTCCTTCCTACAATGAGCAGTTCTTC,CASSQAPLGSPSYNEQFF
-,TRBV27,TRBJ2-1,TRBD2,TGTGCCAGCAGTTTATGGGGGAGCGGGAGGGGGCAGTTCTTC,CASSLWGSGRGQFF
-,TRBV9,TRBJ1-1,TRBD1,TGTGCCAGCAGCCCACAGGGACAGGAAAGGATAACTGAAGCTTTCTTT,CASSPQGQERITEAFF
-,TRBV6-4,TRBJ2-2,-,TGTGCCAGCAGGTGCTCGAGGGGGTCGGACACCGGGGAGCTGTTTTTT,CASRCSRGSDTGELFF
-,TRBV27,TRBJ2-7,TRBD2,TGTGCCAGCAGGCCCCGGACTAGCGGGATAATGGAGGTCTTC,CASRPRTSGIMEVF
-,TRBV7-9,TRBJ2-7,-,TGTGCCAGCAGCAGAGGAGGATCCTACGAGCAGTACTTC,CASSRGGSYEQYF
-,TRBV11-2,TRBJ2-3,TRBD2,TGTGCCAGCAGCTTTTGGCTAGCGGGCCGCCGATCTTACACAGATACGCAGTATTTT,CASSFWLAGRRSYTDTQYF
-,TRBV19,TRBJ2-3,-,TGTGCCAGTCGGTGCCAATGGGATACGCAGTATTTT,CASRCQWDTQYF
once,TRBV7-9,TRBJ2-7,-,TGTGCCAGCAGCTCCAGACTGAGCTCCTACGAGCAGTACTTC,CASSSRLSSYEQYF
-,TRBV9,TRBJ2-5,TRBD2,TGTGCCAGCAGCGCGGGCGGGAGTGGAGTAGAGACCCAGTACTTC,CASSAGGSGVETQYF
-,TRBV28,TRBJ2-1,-,TGTGCCAGCAGTTTATACAGGCACAATGAGCAGTTCTTC,CASSLYRHNEQFF
-,TRBV30,TRBJ2-3,TRBD1,TGTGCCTGGATTCCGTGGGACAGAGACACAGATACGCAGTATTTT,CAWIPWDRDTDTQYF
-,TRBV5-1,TRBJ2-1,-,TGCGCCAGCAGCTTGGTTGTGGGAGGTTACTACAATGAGCAGTTCTTC,CASSLVVGGYYNEQFF
-,TRBV30,TRBJ1-1,-,TGTGCCTGGCGGTTGGACACGGTGAACACTGAAGCTTTCTTT,CAWRLDTVNTEAFF
-,TRBV7-2,TRBJ2-2,TRBD1,TGTGCCAGCACCGTGTACAGGGGAACGGCCGGGGAGCTGTTTTTT,CASTVYRGTAGELFF
-,TRBV4-1,TRBJ2-5,TRBD2,TGCGCCAGCAGCCAAGACGTACTAGCGGGAGGAGTAGAGACCCAGTACTTC,CASSQDVLAGGVETQYF
-,TRBV11-2,TRBJ1-2,TRBD1,TGTGCCAGCAGCATGACGCCGGGACAGCTCTACACCTTC,CASSMTPGQLYTF
-,TRBV7-3,TRBJ2-6,TRBD1,TGTGCCAGCAGCTTAGGACAGGCGATATCTGGGGCCAACGTCCTGACTTTC,CASSLGQAISGANVLTF
-,TRBV5-4,TRBJ2-1,-,TGTGCCAGCAGCAGCGGGCCCAAGGCCTACAATGAGCAGTTCTTC,CASSSGPKAYNEQFF
once,TRBV28,TRBJ2-7,-,TGTGCCAGCAGTTCCCCTTCGCCGCCTGAGGACGAGCAGTACTTC,CASSSPSPPEDEQYF
-,TRBV27,TRBJ1-2,-,TGTGCCAGCAGTCCCCGTAGGGGCGGTCTCGGTGGCTACACCTTC,CASSPRRGGLGGYTF
-,TRBV28,TRBJ1-2,-,TGTGCCAGCAGCCTTGGAGTAGAAAATGGCTACACCTTC,CASSLGVENGYTF
-,TRBV28,TRBJ2-7,-,TGTGCCAGCACAGGGCAGCCATCCTACGAGCAGTACTTC,CASTGQPSYEQYF
-,TRBV7-6,TRBJ2-5,-,TGTGCCAGCAGCTTAAGACTGGAAGAGACCCAGTACTTC,CASSLRLEETQYF
-,TRBV13,TRBJ2-2,TRBD2,TGTGCCAGCAGCGTGGGACTAGCGGGGATTTCGAACACCGGGGAGCTGTTTTTT,CASSVGLAGISNTGELFF
once,TRBV7-6,TRBJ1-5,-,TGTGCCAGCAGCTTAGCGCGAGTTCAGGGATCGCGACAGCCCCAGCATTTT,CASSLARVQGSRQPQHF
-,TRBV6-1,TRBJ1-5,TRBD1,TGTGCCAGCAGTGAGACAGGGAATCAGCCCCAGCATTTT,CASSETGNQPQHF
few,TRBV27,TRBJ2-2,TRBD2,TGTGCCAGCAGTTTATGGGCTAGCGGGGGTAACACCGGGGAGCTGTTTTTT,CASSLWASGGNTGELFF
-,TRBV11-1,TRBJ2-1,-,TGTGCCAGCAGCCCGGACCGGGAGGAGCAGTTCTTC,CASSPDREEQFF
-,TRBV19,TRBJ2-3,-,TGTGCCAGTAGTATCGCAGATACGCAGTATTTT,CASSIADTQYF
-,TRBV5-4,TRBJ2-3,-,TGTGCCAGCAGCTTGACGAGGACAGATACGCAGTATTTT,CASSLTRTDTQYF
-,TRBV7-9,TRBJ1-2,TRBD1,TGTGCCAGCAGACGACAGGGTGGGCCAATCTATGGCTACACCTTC,CASRRQGGPIYGYTF
-,TRBV4-2,TRBJ2-1,TRBD2,TGTGCCAGCAGCCAAAAATCTAGCGGTAGCTCCTACAATGAGCAGTTCTTC,CASSQKSSGSSYNEQFF
-,TRBV5-1,TRBJ2-5,TRBD1,TGCGCCAGCGGACGACAGGGTGAGGAGACCCAGTACTTC,CASGRQGEETQYF
-,TRBV7-8,TRBJ1-2,TRBD1,TGTGCCAGCAGCTCCAACAGGGGCGGCAACTATGGCTACACCTTC,CASSSNRGGNYGYTF
-,TRBV7-8,TRBJ2-2,-,TGTGCCAGCAATTGGGGGGCCGGGGAGCTGTTTTTT,CASNWGAGELFF
-,TRBV4-3,TRBJ2-2,TRBD2,TGCGCCAGCAGCCAAGCCTTGCGGGAGTCCCCCGGGGAGCTGTTTTTT,CASSQALRESPGELFF
once,TRBV5-1,TRBJ2-5,-,TGCGCAACCAGGCAAGGCCCACAGGGGACCCAGTACTTC,CATRQGPQGTQYF
once,TRBV16,TRBJ2-7,TRBD2,TGTGCCAGCATCGGACAAAGGAGCACGGGAGGGGGCTCCTACGAGCAGTACTTC,CASIGQRSTGGGSYEQYF
-,TRBV11-3,TRBJ2-1,TRBD2,TGTGCCAGCAGCTTGACCGGGACTAGTCTCGATGAGCAGTTCTTC,CASSLTGTSLDEQFF
-,TRBV7-6,TRBJ1-2,TRBD1,TGTGCCAGCAGCTTAGCCAGGACAGGGCACTATGGCTACACCTTC,CASSLARTGHYGYTF
once,TRBV19,TRBJ2-7,-,TGTGCCAGTAGCCGATTCGACCGGGCCTACGAGCAGTACTTC,CASSRFDRAYEQYF
-,TRBV4-1,TRBJ2-1,-,TGCGCCAGCAGCCACCCAGGGGGGAGAATCAATGAGCAGTTCTTC,CASSHPGGRINEQFF
-,TRBV30,TRBJ1-4,-,TGTGCCTGGAGTACAGTTGGGGCTCGGGAAAAACTGTTTTTT,CAWSTVGAREKLFF
-,TRBV7-3,TRBJ2-5,TRBD1,TGTGCCAGCAGCTTAAGCGTAGGGGGCGCCGGGGAGACCCAGTACTTC,CASSLSVGGAGETQYF
-,TRBV19,TRBJ2-2,TRBD1,TGTGCCAGTAGGAGACAGGGCGCGGCGAACACCGGGGAGCTGTTTTTT,CASRRQGAANTGELFF
-,TRBV28,TRBJ1-3,-,TGTGCCAGCAGTTCGGGTTGGATAAACACCATATATTTT,CASSSGWINTIYF